This TCR beta chain was sequenced for a study of blood T cell repertoires in COVID-19 (dated by TCRdb to 2019 to 2021). As for the study more broadly: The collaborator samples originated in the United States, Italy and Spain and spanned the acute and convalescent phases of COVID-19. The samples were drawn from two sources: the first 160 participants of the ongoing ImmuneRACE study, and 1,200 or so subjects contributed by 6 global collaborators. The repertoires were released in a freely available public database intended as a resource for research on the immune response to SARS-CoV-2. Deeply sampled blood TCRbeta repertoires from subjects exposed to, actively infected with, or recovered from COVID-19 were included in the dataset. Sample metadata almost always included a de-identified subject ID, COVID-19 status, age in years and sex. The prospective study material was composed of cDNA or gDNA derived from T cells, B-cell-depleted T cells, or PBMCs. Where available, HLA class I and class II types were taken from metadata supplied by the sample provider and were not determined by assay-based typing. Beyond this particular receptor, the publication reports: Clinical and demographic metadata were provided uncurated, with the amount varying by source and participant.

Points on this clone: Its antigen is currently not known. No base-level quality is on record; no much larger clone is a single base apart.

TCRbeta CDR3 regions were amplified from genomic DNA using the immunoSEQ Assay, a bias-controlled multiplex PCR. The original pipeline was this. Within the assay, amplification of reference gene primers was used to estimate how many nucleated cells each sample contained. Sequence reads were collapsed and filtered to measure the absolute abundance of every unique TCRbeta CDR3 rearrangement. Productive Simpson clonality was computed per sample as the square root of Simpson's diversity index over productive rearrangements. TCRdb retrieved this table from immuneACCESS and kept in-frame rearrangements only. Not all clones are present; in checked studies, unresolved V genes account for under half, and no reason is known for the remainder. For V, J and clone size, that table is used; D and trimming come from the DNA. Counted in this sample were roughly 440,000 clones; roughly 88% of them appeared once. Clones ranked in the top ten supply around 12% of the sample.

The germline V gene encodes CDR1 SEHNR and CDR2 FQNEAQ (reference sequence). Unmatched junction bases come to 9, with V trimmed by 5 bases and J by 5 bases. The CDR3, from cysteine to phenylalanine, totals 16 residues. CDR3 DNA is the only sequence kept; it has 48 bases, read in frame from the first base. At one collaborating source in Seattle, patients were enrolled during active infection and were followed longitudinally through the course of disease. The collaborating institutions used their own protocols to collect whole blood in K2EDTA tubes. For TCRbeta analysis, collaborator samples were shipped as frozen whole blood, as isolated PBMCs, or as DNA extracted from either sample type.

Sequencing was carried out using peripheral blood. The chain couples TRBV7-9 to TRBJ1-2; 12 bases in between match TRBD1. This clonotype originated in a woman aged 50 to 60 with COVID-19, enrolled during active disease. The DNA is as follows: TGTGCCAGCAGCCGCGGGACAGGGGGCCGGTCGTATGGCTACACCTTC. Translated, it reads CASSRGTGGRSYGYTF.